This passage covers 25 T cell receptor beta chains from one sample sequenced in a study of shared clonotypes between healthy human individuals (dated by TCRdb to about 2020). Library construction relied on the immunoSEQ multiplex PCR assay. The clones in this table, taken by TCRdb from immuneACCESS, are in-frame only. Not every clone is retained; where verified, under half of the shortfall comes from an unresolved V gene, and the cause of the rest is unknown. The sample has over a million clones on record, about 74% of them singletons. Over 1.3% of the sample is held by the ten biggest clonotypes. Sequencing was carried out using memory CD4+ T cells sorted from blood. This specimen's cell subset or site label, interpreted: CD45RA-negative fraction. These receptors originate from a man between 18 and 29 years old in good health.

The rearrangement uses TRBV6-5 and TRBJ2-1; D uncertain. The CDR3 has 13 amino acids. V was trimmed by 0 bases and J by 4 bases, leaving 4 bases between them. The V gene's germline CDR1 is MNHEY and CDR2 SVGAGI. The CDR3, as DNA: TGTGCCAGCAGTTACTCGGGTTACAATGAGCAGTTCTTC. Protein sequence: CASSYSGYNEQFF.

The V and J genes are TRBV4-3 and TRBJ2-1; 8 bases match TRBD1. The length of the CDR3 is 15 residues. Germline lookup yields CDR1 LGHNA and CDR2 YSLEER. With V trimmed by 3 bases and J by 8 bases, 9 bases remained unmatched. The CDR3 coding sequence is TGCGCCAGCAGCCAGGACAGGGAAGGAGAAGATGAGCAGTTCTTC. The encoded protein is CASSQDREGEDEQFF.

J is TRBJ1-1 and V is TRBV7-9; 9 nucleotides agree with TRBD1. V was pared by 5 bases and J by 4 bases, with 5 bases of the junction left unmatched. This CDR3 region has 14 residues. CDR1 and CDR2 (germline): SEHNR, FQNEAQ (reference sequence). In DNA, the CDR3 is TGTGCCAGCAGCATAGGACAGGGGTTCACTGAAGCTTTCTTT. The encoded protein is CASSIGQGFTEAFF.

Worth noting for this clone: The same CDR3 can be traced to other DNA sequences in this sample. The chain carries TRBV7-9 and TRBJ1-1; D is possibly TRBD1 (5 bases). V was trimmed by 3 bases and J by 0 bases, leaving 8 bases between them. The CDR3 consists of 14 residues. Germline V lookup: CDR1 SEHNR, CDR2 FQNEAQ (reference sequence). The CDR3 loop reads CASSFGAMNTEAFF. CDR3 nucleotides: TGTGCCAGCAGCTTTGGGGCGATGAACACTGAAGCTTTCTTT.

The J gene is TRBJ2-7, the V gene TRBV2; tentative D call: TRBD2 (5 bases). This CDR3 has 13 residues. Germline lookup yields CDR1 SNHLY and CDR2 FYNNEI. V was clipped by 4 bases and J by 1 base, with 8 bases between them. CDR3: CASSAWESYEQYF. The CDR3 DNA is TGTGCCAGCAGTGCATGGGAGTCCTACGAGCAGTACTTC.

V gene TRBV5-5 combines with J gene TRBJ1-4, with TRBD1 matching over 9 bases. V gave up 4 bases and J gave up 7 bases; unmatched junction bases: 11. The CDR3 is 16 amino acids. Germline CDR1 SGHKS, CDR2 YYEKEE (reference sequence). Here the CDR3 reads CASSPSLTGGREKLFF. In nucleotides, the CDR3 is TGTGCCAGCAGCCCTTCCTTGACAGGGGGTCGTGAAAAACTGTTTTTT.

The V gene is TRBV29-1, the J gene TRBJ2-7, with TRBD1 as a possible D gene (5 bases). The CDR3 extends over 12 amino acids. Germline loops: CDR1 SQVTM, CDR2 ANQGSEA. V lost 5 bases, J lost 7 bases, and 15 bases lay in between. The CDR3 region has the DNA TGCAGCGTTACAGGAACCCAGCTTGAGCAGTACTTC. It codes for CSVTGTQLEQYF.

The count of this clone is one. CDR3 DNA: TGTGCCTCCGGGACTAGCTCAGGGAATGAGCAGTTCTTC. Translation gives CASGTSSGNEQFF. The genes are TRBV30 and TRBJ2-1; TRBD2 aligns across 9 bases. The CDR3 loop spans 13 amino acids. The ends lost 7 bases at V and 7 bases at J; junction bases unmatched: 8. Germline V gives CDR1 GTSNPN, CDR2 SVGIG (reference sequence).

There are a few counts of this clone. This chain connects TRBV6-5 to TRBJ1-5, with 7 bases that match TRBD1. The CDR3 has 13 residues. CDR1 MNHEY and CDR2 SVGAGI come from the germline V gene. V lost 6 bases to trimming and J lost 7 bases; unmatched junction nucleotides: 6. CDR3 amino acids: CASSSGGWQPQHF. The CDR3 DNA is TGTGCCAGCAGCTCAGGGGGTTGGCAGCCCCAGCATTTT.

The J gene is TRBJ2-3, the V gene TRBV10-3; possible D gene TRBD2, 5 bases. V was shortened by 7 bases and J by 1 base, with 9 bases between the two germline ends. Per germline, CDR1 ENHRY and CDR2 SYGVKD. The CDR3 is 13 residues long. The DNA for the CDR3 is TGTGCCATCACAAGCGGTCGCACAGATACGCAGTATTTT. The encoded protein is CAITSGRTDTQYF.

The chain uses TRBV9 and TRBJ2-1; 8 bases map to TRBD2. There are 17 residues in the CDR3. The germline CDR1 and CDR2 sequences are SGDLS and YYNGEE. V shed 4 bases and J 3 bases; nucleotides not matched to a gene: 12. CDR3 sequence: CASSTDKSGSFYNEQFF. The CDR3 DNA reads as TGTGCCAGCAGCACCGATAAGAGCGGGAGTTTCTACAATGAGCAGTTCTTC.

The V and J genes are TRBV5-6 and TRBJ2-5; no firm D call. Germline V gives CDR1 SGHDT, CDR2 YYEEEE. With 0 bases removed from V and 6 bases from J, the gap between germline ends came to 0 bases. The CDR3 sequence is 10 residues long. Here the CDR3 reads CASSLETQYF. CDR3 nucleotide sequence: TGTGCCAGCAGCTTGGAGACCCAGTACTTC. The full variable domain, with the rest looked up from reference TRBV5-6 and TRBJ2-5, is DAGVTQSPTHLIKTRGQQVTLRCSPKSGHDTVSWYQQALGQGPQFIFQYYEEEERQRGNFPDRFSGHQFPNYSSELNVNALLLGDSALYLCASSLETQYFGPGTRLLVL.

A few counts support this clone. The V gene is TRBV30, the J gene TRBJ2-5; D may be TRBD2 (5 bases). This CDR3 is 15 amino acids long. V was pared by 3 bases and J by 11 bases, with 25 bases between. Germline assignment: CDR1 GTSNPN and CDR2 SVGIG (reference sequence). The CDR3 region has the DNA TGTGCCTGGAGACGCGCAGGACTTCGAGTCCTTGAGCAGTACTTC. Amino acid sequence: CAWRRAGLRVLEQYF.

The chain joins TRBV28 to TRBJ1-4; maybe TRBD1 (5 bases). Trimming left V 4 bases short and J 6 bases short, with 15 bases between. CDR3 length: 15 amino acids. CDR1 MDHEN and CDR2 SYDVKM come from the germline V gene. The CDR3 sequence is CASSSPGAGYEKLFF. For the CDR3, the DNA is TGTGCCAGCAGTTCCCCCGGGGCTGGTTATGAAAAACTGTTTTTT.

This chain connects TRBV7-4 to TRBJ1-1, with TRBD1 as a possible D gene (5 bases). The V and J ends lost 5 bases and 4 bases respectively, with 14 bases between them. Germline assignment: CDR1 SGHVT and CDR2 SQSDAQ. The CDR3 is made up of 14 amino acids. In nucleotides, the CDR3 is TGTGCCAGCAGCGCACAGGCGAGAGGCACTGAAGCTTTCTTT. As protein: CASSAQARGTEAFF.

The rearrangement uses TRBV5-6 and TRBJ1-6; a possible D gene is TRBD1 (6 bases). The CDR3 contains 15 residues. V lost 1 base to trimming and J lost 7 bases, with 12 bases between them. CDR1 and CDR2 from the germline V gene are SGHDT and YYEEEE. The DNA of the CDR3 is TGTGCCAGCAGCTTGACAGGGTTTGGGAATTCACCCCTCCACTTT. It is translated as CASSLTGFGNSPLHF.

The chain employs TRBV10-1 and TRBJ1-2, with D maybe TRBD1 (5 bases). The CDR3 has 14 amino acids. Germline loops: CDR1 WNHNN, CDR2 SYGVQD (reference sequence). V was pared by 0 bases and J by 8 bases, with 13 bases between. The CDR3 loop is CASSESLGGSGYTF. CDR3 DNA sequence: TGCGCCAGCAGTGAGTCCCTCGGGGGATCGGGCTACACCTTC.

The CDR3 nucleotides read TGTGCCAGCAGCCAGAGGGCCTCGACGAACACTGAAGCTTTCTTT. Translation gives CASSQRASTNTEAFF. The rearrangement uses TRBV7-2 and TRBJ1-1; D is uncertain. This CDR3 region has 15 residues. Trimming took 5 bases from V and 1 from J, leaving 14 bases between them. Looked up from germline, CDR1 is SGHTA and CDR2 is FQGNSA.

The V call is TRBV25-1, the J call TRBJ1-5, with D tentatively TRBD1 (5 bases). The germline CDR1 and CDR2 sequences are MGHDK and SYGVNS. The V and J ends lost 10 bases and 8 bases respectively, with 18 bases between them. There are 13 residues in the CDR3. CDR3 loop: CAIRWVGVKPQHF. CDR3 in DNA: TGTGCCATCAGATGGGTGGGGGTTAAGCCCCAGCATTTT.

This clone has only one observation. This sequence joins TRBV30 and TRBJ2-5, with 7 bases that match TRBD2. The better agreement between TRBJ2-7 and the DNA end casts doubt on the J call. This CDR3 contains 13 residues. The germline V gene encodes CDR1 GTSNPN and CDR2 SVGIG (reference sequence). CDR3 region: CAWSGSGTHEQYF. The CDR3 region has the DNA TGTGCCTGGAGTGGGAGCGGGACCCACGAGCAGTACTTC.

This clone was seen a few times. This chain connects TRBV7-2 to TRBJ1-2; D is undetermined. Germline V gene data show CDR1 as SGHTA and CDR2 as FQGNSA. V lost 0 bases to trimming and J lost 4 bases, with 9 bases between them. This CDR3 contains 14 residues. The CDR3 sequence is CASSLAHTSYGYTF. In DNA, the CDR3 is TGTGCCAGCAGCTTAGCTCACACTAGCTATGGCTACACCTTC.

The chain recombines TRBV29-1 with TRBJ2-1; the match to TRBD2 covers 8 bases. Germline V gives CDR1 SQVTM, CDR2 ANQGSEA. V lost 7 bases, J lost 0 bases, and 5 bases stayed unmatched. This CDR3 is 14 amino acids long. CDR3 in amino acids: CSATSGISYNEQFF. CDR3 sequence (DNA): TGCAGCGCAACTAGCGGAATCTCCTACAATGAGCAGTTCTTC.

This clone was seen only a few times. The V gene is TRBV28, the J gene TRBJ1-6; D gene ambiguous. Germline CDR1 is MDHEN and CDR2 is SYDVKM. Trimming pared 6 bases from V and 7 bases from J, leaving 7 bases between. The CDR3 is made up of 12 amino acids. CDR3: CASRQLNSPLHF. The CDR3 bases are TGTGCCAGCAGGCAGCTGAATTCACCCCTCCACTTT.

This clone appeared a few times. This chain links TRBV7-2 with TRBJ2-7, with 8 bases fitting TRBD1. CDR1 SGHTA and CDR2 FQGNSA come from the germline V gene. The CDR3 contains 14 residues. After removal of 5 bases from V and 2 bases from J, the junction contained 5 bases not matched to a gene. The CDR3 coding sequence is TGTGCCAGCAGCCCCGAGGGACAGGCCTACGAGCAGTACTTC. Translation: CASSPEGQAYEQYF.

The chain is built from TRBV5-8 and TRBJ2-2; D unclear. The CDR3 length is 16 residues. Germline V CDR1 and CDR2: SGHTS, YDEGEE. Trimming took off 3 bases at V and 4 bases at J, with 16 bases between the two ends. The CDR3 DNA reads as TGTGCCAGCAGCTCCTGGGCACAACCTGGCACCGGGGAGCTGTTTTTT. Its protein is CASSSWAQPGTGELFF.